This T cell receptor (beta chain) stems from a study of T cell clones after liver transplantation. Study overall: Three of eight recipients were HCV-positive; others had non-autoimmune, non-viral indications.

The study's findings and limits: Low donor cell numbers restricted donor-reactive repertoire measurement in a couple of subjects. Migration into the graft, not deletion, may explain lost graft donor-reactive T cells.

The CDR3 sequence is 13 residues long. Germline CDR1 reads SNHLY; CDR2 reads FYNNEI. V was trimmed by 6 bases and J by 4 bases, leaving 12 bases between them. TCRdb's table, derived via immunoSEQ multiplex PCR, lists solely in-frame clones and lacks some. The sample shows more than 70,000 clones, over 65% of them seen only once. This clone was recorded a few times. Antigen specificity is unknown. The receptor comes from a human patient who received a liver transplant. Some T cells may trace back to the graft donor. Here the sequenced sample was CD4+ T cells from blood, taken at the 22-month timepoint. This chain links TRBV2 with TRBJ1-2; no definite D call. The DNA for the CDR3 is TGTGCCAGCAGCTCCGACATTGCCTATGGCTACACCTTC. This gives the protein CASSSDIAYGYTF.